The subject of this entry is one T cell receptor (beta chain). RNA was extracted with the RNeasy kit, and a quantity of about 0.45 to 1 ug was reverse transcribed using random hexamers. Via MiXCR, TCRdb re-called the immunoSEQ multiplex PCR reads, giving one row per CDR3 protein. The sample shows 130,000 or so distinct CDR3 sequences, roughly 80% of them seen only once. This entry belongs to a study of CD8 T cells in Susac syndrome. Sequencing of TCR beta was carried out in blood CD8+ and CD4+ T cells. With 5 bases removed from V and 2 bases from J, the gap between germline ends came to 13 bases. CDR1 is MNHEY, CDR2 SMNVEV, per germline (reference sequence). The CDR3 runs to 14 residues.

Sequenced: CD8+ T cells from PBMCs. The V gene is TRBV27, the J gene TRBJ2-7; D gene unclear. The TCR sequence derives from a human donor with multiple sclerosis. The CDR3 here is CASSPGGSTYEQYF. For the CDR3, the DNA is TGTGCCAGCAGTCCGGGTGGGTCAACCTACGAGCAGTACTTC.